This paragraph covers one TCR beta chain sequence. This record belongs to a study of blood T cell repertoires in COVID-19. The wider study: The United States, Italy and Spain provided the acute and convalescent COVID-19 samples. From T cells, B-cell-depleted T cells, or PBMCs came the material, which was cDNA or gDNA.

Clones were sequenced by immunoSEQ multiplex PCR, and TCRdb holds only the in-frame ones, with some missing. The sample records around 290,000 clones, about 90% being singletons. CDR1 KGHDR and CDR2 SFDVKD come from the germline V gene. The CDR3 has 13 residues. V lost 0 bases to trimming and J lost 3 bases, with 4 bases between them. The sequence was obtained from a woman aged 45 to 65 who had recovered from COVID-19. The chain links TRBV24-1 to TRBJ1-1; no definite D call. The sample was peripheral blood. The CDR3: CATSDLSYTEAFF. Here the CDR3 DNA reads TGTGCCACCAGTGATTTGAGCTACACTGAAGCTTTCTTT.